Detailed here is one TCR beta chain. The data were taken from a study of OX40 agonist ivuxolimab in advanced cancers. The wider study: Three individuals attained partial responses, comprising one hepatocellular carcinoma case and two cutaneous melanoma cases.

With V trimmed by 2 bases and J by 8 bases, 7 bases remained unmatched. CDR1 and CDR2 (germline): MNHEY, SVGAGI. The CDR3 is 15 residues long. Only in-frame clones appear in the TCRdb table, and some are missing; sequencing was by immunoSEQ multiplex PCR. The sample lists roughly 10,000 clones; 70% were seen once. Enrollment shut out patients with autoimmune disease history or systemic immunosuppression. Sample: CD4+ or CD8+ T cells sorted from blood, taken in a trial of the OX40 agonist ivuxolimab. The source is an adult with an advanced solid tumor such as melanoma, head and neck, liver or kidney cancer. The chain joins TRBV6-5 to TRBJ1-4, with 8 nucleotides matching TRBD1. CDR3 sequence reads: CASSYRAGGVEKLFF. The CDR3 DNA is TGTGCCAGCAGTTACCGGGCAGGGGGCGTCGAAAAACTGTTTTTT.